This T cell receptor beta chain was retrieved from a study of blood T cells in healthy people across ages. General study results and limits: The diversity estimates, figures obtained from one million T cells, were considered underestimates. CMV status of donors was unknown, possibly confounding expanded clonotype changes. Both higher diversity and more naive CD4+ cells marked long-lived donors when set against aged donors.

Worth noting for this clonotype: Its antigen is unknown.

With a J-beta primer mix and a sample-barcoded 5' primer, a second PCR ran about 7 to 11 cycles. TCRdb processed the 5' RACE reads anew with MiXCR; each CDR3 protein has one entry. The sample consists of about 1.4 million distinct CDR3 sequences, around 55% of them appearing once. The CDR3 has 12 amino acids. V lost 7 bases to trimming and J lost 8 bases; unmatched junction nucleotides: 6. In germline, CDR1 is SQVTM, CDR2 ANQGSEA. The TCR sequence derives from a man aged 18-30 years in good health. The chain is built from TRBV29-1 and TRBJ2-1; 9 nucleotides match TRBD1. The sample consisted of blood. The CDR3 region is CSGGDRDDEQFF. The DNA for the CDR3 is TGCAGCGGGGGGGACAGGGATGATGAGCAGTTCTTC.